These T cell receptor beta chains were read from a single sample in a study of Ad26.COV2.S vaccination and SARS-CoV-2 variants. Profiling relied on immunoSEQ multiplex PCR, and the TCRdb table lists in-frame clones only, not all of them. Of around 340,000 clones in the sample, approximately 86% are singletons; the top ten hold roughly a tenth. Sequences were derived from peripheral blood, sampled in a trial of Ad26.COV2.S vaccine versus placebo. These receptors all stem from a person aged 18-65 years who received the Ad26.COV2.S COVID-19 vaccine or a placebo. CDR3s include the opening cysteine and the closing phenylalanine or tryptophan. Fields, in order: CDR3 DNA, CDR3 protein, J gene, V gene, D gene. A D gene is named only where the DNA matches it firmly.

CDR3nt: TGCGCCAGCAGCCAAGGGTTTTCTGGGGACACCTACGAGCAGTACTTC
CDR3aa: CASSQGFSGDTYEQYF
j_gene: TRBJ2-7
v_gene: TRBV4-3
d_gene: -

CDR3nt: TGTGCCAGCAGTGAAAGGGGTTTCGGGGAGACCCAGTACTTC
CDR3aa: CASSERGFGETQYF
j_gene: TRBJ2-5
v_gene: TRBV6-1
d_gene: -

CDR3nt: TGTGCCAGCAGCCCTGCTGAGAACACTGAAGCTTTCTTT
CDR3aa: CASSPAENTEAFF
j_gene: TRBJ1-1
v_gene: TRBV9
d_gene: -

CDR3nt: TGCAGCGTTGCCGACGTGATTGAGGGCACTGAAGCTTTCTTT
CDR3aa: CSVADVIEGTEAFF
j_gene: TRBJ1-1
v_gene: TRBV29-1
d_gene: -

CDR3nt: TGTGCCAGCAGCCAAAGGACTAGCGGGGGTGAGCAGTTCTTC
CDR3aa: CASSQRTSGGEQFF
j_gene: TRBJ2-1
v_gene: TRBV14
d_gene: TRBD2

CDR3nt: TGTGCCACCAGTGGGTCTAATGAAAAACTGTTTTTT
CDR3aa: CATSGSNEKLFF
j_gene: TRBJ1-4
v_gene: TRBV24-1
d_gene: -

CDR3nt: TGTGCCAGCAGTTACTCTACAGGGGCCCAGCGATCCGGGGAGCTGTTTTTT
CDR3aa: CASSYSTGAQRSGELFF
j_gene: TRBJ2-2
v_gene: TRBV7-9
d_gene: TRBD1

CDR3nt: TGTGCCAGCACCCCCGGGGTACTTGAAGCTTTCTTT
CDR3aa: CASTPGVLEAFF
j_gene: TRBJ1-1
v_gene: TRBV7-9
d_gene: -

CDR3nt: TGTGCCAGCAGCTTAGACAGGAACACTGAAGCTTTCTTT
CDR3aa: CASSLDRNTEAFF
j_gene: TRBJ1-1
v_gene: TRBV6-5
d_gene: -

CDR3nt: TGTGCCAGCAGCAACCGGGGGAACACCGGGGAGCTGTTTTTT
CDR3aa: CASSNRGNTGELFF
j_gene: TRBJ2-2
v_gene: TRBV3-1/TRBV3-2
d_gene: -

CDR3nt: TGTGCCAGTTCCACCCGGGACAGGGGAACCTACGAGCAGTACTTC
CDR3aa: CASSTRDRGTYEQYF
j_gene: TRBJ2-7
v_gene: TRBV19
d_gene: TRBD1

CDR3nt: TGCGCCAGCAGCCAAGGGTCTGGGACAGGGAGCTACCACCTCCACTTT
CDR3aa: CASSQGSGTGSYHLHF
j_gene: TRBJ1-6
v_gene: TRBV4-1
d_gene: TRBD1

CDR3nt: TGTGCCAGCAGCGATGGACAGGGTATCGAGCAGTACTTC
CDR3aa: CASSDGQGIEQYF
j_gene: TRBJ2-7
v_gene: TRBV13
d_gene: TRBD1